This TCR beta chain was recovered during a study of T cell clonality in common variable immunodeficiency. Clones were sequenced by immunoSEQ multiplex PCR, and TCRdb holds only the in-frame ones, with some missing. This record lists 40,000 to 45,000 clones, none seen once only, and the top ten clones contain over 1.1%. In its sample, this clone was seen many times. The read terminates 3 residues before the CDR3 end, so the remaining end is supplied by the germline J gene. The V gene lost 7 bases and the J gene lost 5 bases, with 7 bases spanning the gap. CDR1 is DFQATT, CDR2 SNEGSKA, per germline (reference sequence). The CDR3 covers 10 residues.

This chain links TRBV20-1 with TRBJ2-3, with D perhaps TRBD1 (5 bases). The sequencing input was peripheral blood mononuclear cells. The receptor was isolated from a person aged 18-70 years in good health. CDR3 amino acids: CSVRVDTQYF. The sequenced CDR3 bases are TGCAGTGTCAGGGTAGATACG.